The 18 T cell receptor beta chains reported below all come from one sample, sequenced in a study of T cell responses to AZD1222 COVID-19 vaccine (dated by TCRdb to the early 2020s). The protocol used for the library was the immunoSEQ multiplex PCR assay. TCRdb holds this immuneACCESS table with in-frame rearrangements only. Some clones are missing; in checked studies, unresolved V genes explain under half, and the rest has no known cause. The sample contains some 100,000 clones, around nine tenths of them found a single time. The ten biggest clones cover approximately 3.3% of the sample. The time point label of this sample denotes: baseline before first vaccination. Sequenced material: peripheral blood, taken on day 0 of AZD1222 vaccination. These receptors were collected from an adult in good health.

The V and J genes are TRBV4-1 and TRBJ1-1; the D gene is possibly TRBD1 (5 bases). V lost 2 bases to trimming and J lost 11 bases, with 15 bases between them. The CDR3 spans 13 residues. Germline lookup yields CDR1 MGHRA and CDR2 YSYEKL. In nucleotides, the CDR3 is TGCGCCAGCAGCCAACTTACAGGAGTTTCCGCTTTCTTT. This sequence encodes CASSQLTGVSAFF.

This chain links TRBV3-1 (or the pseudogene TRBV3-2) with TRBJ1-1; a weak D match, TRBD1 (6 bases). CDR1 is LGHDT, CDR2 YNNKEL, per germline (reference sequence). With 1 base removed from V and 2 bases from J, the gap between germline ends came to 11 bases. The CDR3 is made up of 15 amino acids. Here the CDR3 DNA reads TGTGCCAGCAGCCAAGCAGGGGCCCAAAACACTGAAGCTTTCTTT. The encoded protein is CASSQAGAQNTEAFF.

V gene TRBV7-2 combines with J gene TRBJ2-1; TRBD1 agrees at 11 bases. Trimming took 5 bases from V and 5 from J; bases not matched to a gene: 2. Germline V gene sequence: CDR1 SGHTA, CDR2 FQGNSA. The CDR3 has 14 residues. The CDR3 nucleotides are TGTGCCAGCAGCGGACAGGGGGCTAACAATGAGCAGTTCTTC. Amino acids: CASSGQGANNEQFF. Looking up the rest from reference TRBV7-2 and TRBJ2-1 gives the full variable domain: GAGVSQSPSNKVTEKGKDVELRCDPISGHTALYWYRQSLGQGLEFLIYFQGNSAPDKSGLPSDRFSAERTGGSVSTLTIQRTQQEDSAVYLCASSGQGANNEQFFGPGTRLTVL.

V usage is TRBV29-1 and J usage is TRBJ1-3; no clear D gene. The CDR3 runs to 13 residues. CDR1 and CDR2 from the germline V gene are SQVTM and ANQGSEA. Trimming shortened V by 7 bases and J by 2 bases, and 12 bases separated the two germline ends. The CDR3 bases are TGCAGCGGCCAGGAGCACCCTGGAAACACCATATATTTT. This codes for CSGQEHPGNTIYF.

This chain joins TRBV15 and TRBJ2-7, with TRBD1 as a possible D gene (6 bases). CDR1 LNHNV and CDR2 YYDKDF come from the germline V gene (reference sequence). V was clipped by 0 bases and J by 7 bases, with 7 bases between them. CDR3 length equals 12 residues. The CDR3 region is CATSRDQGEQYF. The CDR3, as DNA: TGTGCCACCAGCAGAGATCAGGGGGAGCAGTACTTC.

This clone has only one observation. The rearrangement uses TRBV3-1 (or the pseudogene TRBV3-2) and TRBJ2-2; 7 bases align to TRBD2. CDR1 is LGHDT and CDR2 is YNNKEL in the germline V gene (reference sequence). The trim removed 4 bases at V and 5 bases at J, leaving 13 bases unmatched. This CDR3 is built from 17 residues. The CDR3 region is CASSPRGRGPRTGELFF. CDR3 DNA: TGTGCCAGCAGCCCCCGGGGGAGGGGACCGAGAACCGGGGAGCTGTTTTTT.

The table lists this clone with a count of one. The CDR3 DNA is TGTGCCAGCAGCTTAGGTGGGGGGAGGGGTGCCACTGAAGCTTTCTTT. Its translation is CASSLGGGRGATEAFF. The chain joins TRBV7-2 to TRBJ1-1; TRBD1 is a possible D gene (5 bases). V was trimmed by 1 base and J by 4 bases, leaving 16 bases between them. Germline values: CDR1 SGHTA, CDR2 FQGNSA. CDR3 length equals 16 residues.

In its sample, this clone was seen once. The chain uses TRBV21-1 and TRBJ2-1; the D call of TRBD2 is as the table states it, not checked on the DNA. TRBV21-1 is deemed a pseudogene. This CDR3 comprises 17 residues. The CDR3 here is CASRKLAGGLHNNEQFF. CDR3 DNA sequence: TGTGCCAGCAGAAAACTAGCGGGGGGCCTCCATAACAATGAGCAGTTCTTC.

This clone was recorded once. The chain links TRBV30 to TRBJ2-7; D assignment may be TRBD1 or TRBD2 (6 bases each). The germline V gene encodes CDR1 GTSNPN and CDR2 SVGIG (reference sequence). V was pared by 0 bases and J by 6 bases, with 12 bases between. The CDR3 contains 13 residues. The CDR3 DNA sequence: TGTGCCTGGAGTGTAACAGGGACTGGCGAGCAGTACTTC. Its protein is CAWSVTGTGEQYF. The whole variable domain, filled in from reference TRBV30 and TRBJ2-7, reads SQTIHQWPATLVQPVGSPLSLECTVEGTSNPNLYWYRQAAGRGLQLLFYSVGIGQISSEVPQNLSASRPQDRQFILSSKKLLLSDSGFYLCAWSVTGTGEQYFGPGTRLTVT.

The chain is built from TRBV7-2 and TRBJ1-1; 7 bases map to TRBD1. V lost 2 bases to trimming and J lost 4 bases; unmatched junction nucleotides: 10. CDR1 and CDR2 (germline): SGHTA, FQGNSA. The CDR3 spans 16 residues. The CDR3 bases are TGTGCCAGCAGCTTAACCTATGACAGGGCTTTCACTGAAGCTTTCTTT. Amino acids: CASSLTYDRAFTEAFF.

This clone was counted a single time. The CDR3 here is CASSPAGSSYGDTEAFF. Here the CDR3 DNA reads TGTGCCAGCTCACCAGCCGGGAGCTCTTACGGGGACACTGAAGCTTTCTTT. The chain combines TRBV18 with TRBJ1-1; D unresolved. V was shortened by 2 bases and J by 3 bases, with 19 bases between the two germline ends. CDR3 length: 17 residues. Germline values: CDR1 KGHSH, CDR2 LQKENI.

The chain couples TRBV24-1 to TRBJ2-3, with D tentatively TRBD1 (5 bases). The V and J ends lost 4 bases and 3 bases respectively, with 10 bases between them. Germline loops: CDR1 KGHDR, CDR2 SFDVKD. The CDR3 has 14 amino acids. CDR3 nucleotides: TGTGCCACCAGTGAGTTAGGGGCGACAGATACGCAGTATTTT. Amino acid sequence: CATSELGATDTQYF.

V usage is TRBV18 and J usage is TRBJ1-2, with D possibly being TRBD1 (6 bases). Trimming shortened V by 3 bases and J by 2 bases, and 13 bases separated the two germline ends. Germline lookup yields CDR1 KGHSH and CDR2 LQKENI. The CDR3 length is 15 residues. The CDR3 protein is CASSPAAGANYGYTF. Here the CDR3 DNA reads TGTGCCAGCTCACCGGCCGCGGGGGCGAACTATGGCTACACCTTC.

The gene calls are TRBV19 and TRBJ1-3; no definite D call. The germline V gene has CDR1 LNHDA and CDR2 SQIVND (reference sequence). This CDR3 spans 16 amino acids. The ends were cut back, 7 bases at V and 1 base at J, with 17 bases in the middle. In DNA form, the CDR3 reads TGTGCCAGTACCCCCTCGGGGAGCCATTCTGGAAACACCATATATTTT. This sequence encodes CASTPSGSHSGNTIYF.

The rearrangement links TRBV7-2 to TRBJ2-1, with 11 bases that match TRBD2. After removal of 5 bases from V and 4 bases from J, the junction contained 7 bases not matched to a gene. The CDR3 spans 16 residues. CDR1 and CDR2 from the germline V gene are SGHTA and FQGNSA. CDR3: CASSVSGGALYNEQFF. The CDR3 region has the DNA TGTGCCAGCAGCGTTAGCGGGGGGGCCCTGTACAATGAGCAGTTCTTC.

CDR3 nucleotide sequence: TGTGCCAGCTCATCACTCGCGGGGGCGGGTGAAAAACTGTTTTTT. Translation gives CASSSLAGAGEKLFF. V and J are TRBV18 and TRBJ1-4; a weak D match, TRBD1 (6 bases). The V end lost 5 bases, the J end lost 7 bases, and 17 bases lay between the germline ends. The CDR3 spans 15 residues. CDR1 and CDR2 (germline): KGHSH, LQKENI.

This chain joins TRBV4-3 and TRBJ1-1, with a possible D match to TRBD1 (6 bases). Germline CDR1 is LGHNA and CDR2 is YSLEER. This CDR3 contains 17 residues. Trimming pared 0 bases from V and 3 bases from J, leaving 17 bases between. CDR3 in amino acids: CASSQDGGGPADTEAFF. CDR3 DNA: TGCGCCAGCAGCCAAGATGGTGGGGGGCCGGCGGACACTGAAGCTTTCTTT.

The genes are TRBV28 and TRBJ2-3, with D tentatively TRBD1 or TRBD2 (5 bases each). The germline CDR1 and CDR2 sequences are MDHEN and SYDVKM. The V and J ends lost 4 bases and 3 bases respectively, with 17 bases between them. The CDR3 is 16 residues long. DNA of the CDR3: TGTGCCAGCAGTTCCTGGACTGATGGGGGTACAGATACGCAGTATTTT. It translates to CASSSWTDGGTDTQYF.